This T cell receptor beta chain came from a study of cytomegalovirus exposure and HLA in healthy donors. Comment on this clone: Its antigen is unidentified.

Study observations and caveats: The study listed 164 cytomegalovirus-associated TCR beta chains. Testing in vitro showed a few CMV-associated chains specific for CMV antigens. Reported findings show TCR beta sequences accurately forecast HLA-A and HLA-B alleles in most subjects. The likely explanation for a cluster of highly shared sequence variants was sequencing artifact.

PCR involved 60 Vbeta and 13 Jbeta primers. Sequencing used immunoSEQ multiplex PCR; TCRdb keeps in-frame clones, though not all of them. The sample consists of about 170,000 clones, roughly 83% of them appearing once. This CDR3 contains 15 residues. This chain joins TRBV7-5 and TRBJ2-1; TRBD2 is the table's D call, not checked against the DNA. TRBV7-5 is reported as a pseudogene. The clonotype was recovered from a boy between 2 and 10 years old in good health and CMV-seronegative. Sequenced input: PBMCs. The CDR3 DNA reads as TGTGCCAGAAGCTTAAACGGGAGCGGATACAATGAGCAGTTCTTC. This encodes CARSLNGSGYNEQFF.